These 10 T cell receptor beta chains were all obtained from the same sample, sequenced in a study of blood T cell repertoires in COVID-19. Here immunoSEQ multiplex PCR was the method, and the copy in TCRdb shows in-frame clones only, minus some. The sample yields 150,000 or so clones, around 80% seen once. The sequenced material came from peripheral blood. These receptors came from a woman of 80 years or more with acute or convalescent COVID-19.

This chain connects TRBV3-1 (or the pseudogene TRBV3-2) to TRBJ2-7; 8 positions match TRBD2. After removal of 4 bases from V and 6 bases from J, the junction contained 14 bases not matched to a gene. The germline CDR1 and CDR2 sequences are LGHDT and YNNKEL (reference sequence). The CDR3 sequence is 16 residues long. The CDR3 is CASSPGSGGTSIEQYF. The DNA of the CDR3 is TGTGCCAGCAGCCCCGGGAGTGGGGGGACTAGTATCGAGCAGTACTTC.

The chain employs TRBV2 and TRBJ2-7; maybe TRBD2 (6 bases). Looked up from germline, CDR1 is SNHLY and CDR2 is FYNNEI. This CDR3 is built from 11 residues. The germline V and J ends were trimmed by 6 bases and 7 bases, with 10 bases remaining between them. The CDR3 DNA reads TGTGCCAGCAGGGCCGGGGGTGAGCAGTACTTC. Its translation is CASRAGGEQYF.

The V gene is TRBV29-1, the J gene TRBJ2-1, with 8 bases that match TRBD2. This CDR3 contains 14 residues. In germline, CDR1 is SQVTM, CDR2 ANQGSEA. The trim removed 6 bases at V and 6 bases at J, leaving 10 bases unmatched. CDR3 amino acids: CSVAGDGRSNEQFF. DNA of the CDR3: TGCAGCGTAGCGGGGGACGGGAGGTCCAATGAGCAGTTCTTC.

This clone was seen once. The chain has TRBV29-1 and TRBJ2-3; 12 bases fit TRBD2. Germline CDR1 and CDR2: SQVTM and ANQGSEA. This CDR3 comprises 17 residues. Trimming cost V 7 bases and J 4 bases; bases outside gene matches: 15. CDR3 in DNA: TGCAGCGCCGGGGGACTAGCGGGTTTCACGAGAGCAGATACGCAGTATTTT. It codes for CSAGGLAGFTRADTQYF.

This clone was counted a single time. The chain couples TRBV30 to TRBJ1-1; the D is unclear. Germline lookup yields CDR1 GTSNPN and CDR2 SVGIG (reference sequence). V lost 3 bases and J lost 6, with 14 bases in between. The CDR3 length is 13 residues. The CDR3 loop is CAWRRFESSEAFF. CDR3 DNA: TGTGCCTGGAGGAGATTCGAGAGCTCTGAAGCTTTCTTT.

This clone turned up a few times. The gene calls are TRBV7-9 and TRBJ1-2; D uncertain. The CDR3 has 13 residues. V lost 2 bases and J 4 bases, leaving 8 bases between the germline ends. The V gene's germline CDR1 is SEHNR and CDR2 FQNEAQ (reference sequence). CDR3 bases: TGTGCCAGCAGCTTACAGGATTTCTATGGCTACACCTTC. Translating it yields CASSLQDFYGYTF. Drawing the rest from reference TRBV7-9 and TRBJ1-2, the complete variable domain is DTGVSQNPRHKITKRGQNVTFRCDPISEHNRLYWYRQTLGQGPEFLTYFQNEAQLEKSRLLSDRFSAERPKGSFSTLEIQRTEQGDSAMYLCASSLQDFYGYTFGSGTRLTVV.

This chain uses TRBV27 with TRBJ2-1; D might be TRBD2 (6 bases). Germline lookup yields CDR1 MNHEY and CDR2 SMNVEV (reference sequence). The CDR3 extends over 19 amino acids. V lost 0 bases and J 3 bases, leaving 21 bases between the germline ends. CDR3 protein: CASSLSYPPLARYYNEQFF. The DNA of the CDR3 is TGTGCCAGCAGTTTATCATACCCCCCCCTAGCGAGATACTACAATGAGCAGTTCTTC.

The chain combines TRBV5-4 with TRBJ2-1; tentatively, D is TRBD2 (9 bases). The CDR3 consists of 17 residues. Germline loops: CDR1 SGHNT, CDR2 YYREEE (reference sequence). Trimming pared 4 bases from V and 0 bases from J, leaving 17 bases between. This CDR3 reads CASSPAGGQGSYNEQFF. The CDR3 DNA follows: TGTGCCAGCAGCCCAGCGGGAGGACAGGGCTCCTACAATGAGCAGTTCTTC.

This chain joins TRBV5-6 and TRBJ2-7; 8 bases fit TRBD2. Trimming at V came to 2 bases and at J to 3 bases, leaving 4 bases not matched to a gene. The CDR3 is 14 amino acids. Germline CDR1 SGHDT, CDR2 YYEEEE. CDR3 region: CASSLGSGVYEQYF. In DNA, the CDR3 is TGTGCCAGCAGCTTAGGTAGCGGGGTCTACGAGCAGTACTTC.

This chain uses TRBV23-1 with TRBJ1-1, with unresolved D. TRBV23-1 is an ORF for which the function is uncertain. The ends were cut back, 2 bases at V and 6 bases at J, with 16 bases in the middle. The CDR3 is 15 residues long. The CDR3 nucleotides read TGCGCCAGCAGTCAAAGCCCCGAGGGAGTGGCTGAAGCTTTCTTT. Its protein is CASSQSPEGVAEAFF.